This TCR beta chain originates from a study of T cells in Graves' hyperthyroidism and ophthalmopathy. V lost 3 bases, J lost 4 bases, and 9 bases lay in between. This CDR3 region has 12 residues. CDR1 and CDR2 (germline): GTSNPN, SVGIG (reference sequence). At least ten counts were recorded for this clonotype. Researchers took RNA transcripts and amplified the TCR beta CDR3 regions from them. The TCR CDR3 was amplified in a first-round RT-PCR using the HTBI primer set. Using its own MiXCR run on the multiplex PCR reads, TCRdb lists one record per CDR3 protein. The table has around 520,000 distinct CDR3 sequences, approximately 24% seen once.

The source material was blood. V usage is TRBV30 and J usage is TRBJ1-1; TRBD1 is a possible D gene (5 bases). The TCR was taken from a woman aged 25 to 39 with Graves' ophthalmopathy. This CDR3 is CAWSGGVTEAFF. CDR3 DNA: TGTGCCTGGAGCGGAGGGGTCACTGAAGCTTTCTTT.